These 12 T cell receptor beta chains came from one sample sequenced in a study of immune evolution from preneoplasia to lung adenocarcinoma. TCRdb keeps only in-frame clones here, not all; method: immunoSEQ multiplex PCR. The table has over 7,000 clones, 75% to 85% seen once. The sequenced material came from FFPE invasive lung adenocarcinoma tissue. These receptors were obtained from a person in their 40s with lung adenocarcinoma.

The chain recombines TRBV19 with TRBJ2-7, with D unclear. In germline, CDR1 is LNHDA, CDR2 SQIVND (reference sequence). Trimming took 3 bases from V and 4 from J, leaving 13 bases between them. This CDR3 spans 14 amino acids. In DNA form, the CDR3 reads TGTGCCAGTAGTATGCAGCTAACTCCTTACGAGCAGTACTTC. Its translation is CASSMQLTPYEQYF.

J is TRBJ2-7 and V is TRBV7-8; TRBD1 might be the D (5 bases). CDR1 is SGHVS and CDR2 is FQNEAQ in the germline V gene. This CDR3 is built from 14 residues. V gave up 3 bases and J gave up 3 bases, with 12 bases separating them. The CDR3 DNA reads TGTGCCAGCAGCTTGAGCCAGGGTGTCTACGAGCAGTACTTC. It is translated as CASSLSQGVYEQYF.

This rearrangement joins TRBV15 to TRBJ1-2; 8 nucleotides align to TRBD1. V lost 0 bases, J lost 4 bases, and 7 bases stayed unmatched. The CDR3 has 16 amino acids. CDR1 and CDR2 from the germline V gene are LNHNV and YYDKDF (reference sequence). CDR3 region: CATSRDRNRGAYGYTF. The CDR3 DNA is TGTGCCACCAGCAGAGACAGGAACAGGGGGGCCTATGGCTACACCTTC.

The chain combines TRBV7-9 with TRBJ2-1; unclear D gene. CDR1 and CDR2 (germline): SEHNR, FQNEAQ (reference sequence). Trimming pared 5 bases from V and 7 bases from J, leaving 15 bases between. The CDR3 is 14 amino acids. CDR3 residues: CASSLLPPRNEQFF. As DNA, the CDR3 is TGTGCCAGCAGCCTACTACCCCCGAGGAATGAGCAGTTCTTC.

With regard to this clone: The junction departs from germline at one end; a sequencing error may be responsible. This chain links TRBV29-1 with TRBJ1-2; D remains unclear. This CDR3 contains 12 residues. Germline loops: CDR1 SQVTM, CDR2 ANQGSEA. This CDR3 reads CSVSSGYYDYTF. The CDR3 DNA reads TGCAGCGTTAGTTCTGGATACTATGACTACACCTTC. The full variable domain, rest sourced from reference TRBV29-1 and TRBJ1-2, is SAVISQKPSRDICQRGTSLTIQCQVDSQVTMMFWYRQQPGQSLTLIATANQGSEATYESGFVIDKFPISRPNLTFSTLTVSNMSPEDSSIYLCSVSSGYYDYTFGSGTRLTVV.

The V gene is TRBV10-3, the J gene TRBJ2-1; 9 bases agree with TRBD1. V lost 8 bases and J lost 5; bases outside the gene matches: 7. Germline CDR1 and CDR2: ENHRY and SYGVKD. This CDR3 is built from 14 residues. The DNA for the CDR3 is TGTGCCATCGTTACCGGGACAGGGCACAATGAGCAGTTCTTC. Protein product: CAIVTGTGHNEQFF.

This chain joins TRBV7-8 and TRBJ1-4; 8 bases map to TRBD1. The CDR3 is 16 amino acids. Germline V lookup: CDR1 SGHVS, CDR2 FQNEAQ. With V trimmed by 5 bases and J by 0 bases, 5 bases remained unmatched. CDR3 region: CASSGVGQATNEKLFF. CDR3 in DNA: TGTGCCAGCAGCGGAGTGGGACAGGCAACTAATGAAAAACTGTTTTTT.

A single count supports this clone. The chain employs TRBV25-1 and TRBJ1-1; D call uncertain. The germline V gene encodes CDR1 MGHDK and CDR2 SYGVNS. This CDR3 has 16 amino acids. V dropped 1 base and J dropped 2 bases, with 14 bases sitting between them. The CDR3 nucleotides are TGTGCCAGCAGTGAATTAGGGCAGAGGAGAAACACTGAAGCTTTCTTT. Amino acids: CASSELGQRRNTEAFF.

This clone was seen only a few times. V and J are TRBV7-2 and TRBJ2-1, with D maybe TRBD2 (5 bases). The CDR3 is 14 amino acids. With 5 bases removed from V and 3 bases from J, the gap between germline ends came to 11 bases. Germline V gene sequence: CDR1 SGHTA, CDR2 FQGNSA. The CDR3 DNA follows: TGTGCCAGCAGCCCACACACTAGCTACAATGAGCAGTTCTTC. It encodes CASSPHTSYNEQFF.

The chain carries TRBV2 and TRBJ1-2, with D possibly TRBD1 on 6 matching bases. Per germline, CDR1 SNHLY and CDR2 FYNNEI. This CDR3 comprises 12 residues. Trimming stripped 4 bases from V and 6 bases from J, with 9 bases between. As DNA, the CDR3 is TGTGCCAGCAGTGGACAGGCAAATGGCTACACCTTC. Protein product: CASSGQANGYTF.

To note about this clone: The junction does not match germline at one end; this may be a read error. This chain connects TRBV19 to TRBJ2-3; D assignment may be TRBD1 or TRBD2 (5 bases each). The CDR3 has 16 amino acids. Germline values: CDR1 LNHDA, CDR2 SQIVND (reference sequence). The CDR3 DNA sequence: TGTTCCAGTAGTACAGCCGCCGGGGCCAGCACAGATACGCAGTATTTT. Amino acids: CSSSTAAGASTDTQYF. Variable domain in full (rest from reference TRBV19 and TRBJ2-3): DGGITQSPKYLFRKEGQNVTLSCEQNLNHDAMYWYRQDPGQGLRLIYYSQIVNDFQKGDIAEGYSVSREKKESFPLTVTSAQKNPTAFYLCSSSTAAGASTDTQYFGPGTRLTVL.

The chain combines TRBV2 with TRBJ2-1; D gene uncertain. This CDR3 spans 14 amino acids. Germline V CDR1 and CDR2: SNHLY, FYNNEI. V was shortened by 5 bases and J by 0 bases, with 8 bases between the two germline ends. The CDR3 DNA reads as TGTGCCAGCAGTAAGGAGAGCTCCTACAATGAGCAGTTCTTC. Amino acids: CASSKESSYNEQFF.